This section outlines one T cell receptor (beta chain) sequence together with its context. This entry comes from a study of cytotoxic CD8 clonotypes in ibrutinib-treated CLL. Germline V gene sequence: CDR1 SGDLS, CDR2 YYNGEE. The CDR3 contains 16 residues. With 4 bases clipped from V and 6 bases from J, the junction kept 10 bases outside the gene matches. The targeted sequencing depth was 1 in 200,000 to 1 in 1 million T cells. Some clones are missing from TCRdb's copy, which holds only in-frame ones; the method was immunoSEQ multiplex PCR. Of 250,000 to 350,000 clones listed, 60% to 80% were seen once; the top ten hold about 6%.

The sequencing here drew on PBMCs, taken at disease progression, from a patient treated with ibrutinib. The chain combines TRBV9 with TRBJ2-1; 10 bases are a match to TRBD2. The sequence was obtained from a human donor with chronic lymphocytic leukemia. The CDR3 here is CASSSLSGGALNEQFF. CDR3 coding DNA: TGTGCCAGCAGCTCTCTAAGCGGGGGGGCCCTCAATGAGCAGTTCTTC.